This TCR beta chain was identified in a study of blood T cell repertoires in COVID-19. As for the study in general: PBMCs, B-cell-depleted T cells, or T cells provided the cDNA or gDNA that made up the material.

The CDR3 is 15 residues long. Germline values: CDR1 LNHDA, CDR2 SQIVND (reference sequence). The V and J ends lost 5 bases and 3 bases respectively, with 16 bases between them. There are a few counts of this clone. Some clones are missing from TCRdb's copy, which holds only in-frame ones; the method was immunoSEQ multiplex PCR. The sample shows about 89,000 clones, 82% of them seen only once. The sample consisted of peripheral blood. This clonotype was obtained from a man aged 65 to 85 with acute or convalescent COVID-19. The chain is built from TRBV19 and TRBJ1-1; maybe TRBD1 (6 bases). The CDR3 coding sequence is TGTGCCAGTAGTTCACAGGGTGGGGCGGACACTGAAGCTTTCTTT. Translating it yields CASSSQGGADTEAFF. The entire variable domain, with the rest obtained from reference TRBV19 and TRBJ1-1, is as follows: DGGITQSPKYLFRKEGQNVTLSCEQNLNHDAMYWYRQDPGQGLRLIYYSQIVNDFQKGDIAEGYSVSREKKESFPLTVTSAQKNPTAFYLCASSSQGGADTEAFFGQGTRLTVV.